This T cell receptor beta chain is from a study of blood T cell repertoires in COVID-19. Sequencing used immunoSEQ multiplex PCR; TCRdb keeps in-frame clones, though not all of them. The repertoire has about 290,000 clones, around four fifths of them found once; the top ten carry less than 4.5%. The CDR3 consists of 15 residues. Trimming shortened V by 3 bases and J by 2 bases, and 14 bases separated the two germline ends. CDR1 DFQATT and CDR2 SNEGSKA come from the germline V gene (reference sequence). Sequencing was performed on peripheral blood. This chain connects TRBV20-1 to TRBJ1-5; possibly TRBD1 for D (5 bases). This TCR derives from a woman between 45 and 60 years old with active or convalescent COVID-19. The CDR3 DNA reads TGCAGTGCTAGTCGAACCCAGGGCGGCAATCAGCCCCAGCATTTT. Translating it yields CSASRTQGGNQPQHF.